This record covers a single TCR beta chain. Germline V lookup: CDR1 MNHGY, CDR2 SAAAGT. The CDR3 totals 14 residues. Trimming left V 6 bases short and J 2 bases short, with 13 bases between. This sample was included in a study of sequential checkpoint blockade in melanoma. As to treatment: randomized to nivolumab then ipilimumab (arm A) or the reverse (arm B). The assay was immunoSEQ multiplex PCR, and TCRdb's table has in-frame clones only and misses some. The sample records some 40,000 clones, roughly 32% being singletons. This chain connects TRBV6-8 to TRBJ2-5; TRBD2 is a possible D gene (5 bases). Sequencing was performed on tumor tissue (inferred from file names), taken from a patient given nivolumab and ipilimumab in sequence. The clonotype originates from a human donor with melanoma. CDR3 nucleotide sequence: TGTGCCAGCAGCCCCTTTCGGGGTCAAGAGACCCAGTACTTC. Protein product: CASSPFRGQETQYF.